The T cell receptor beta chain under discussion was sequenced for a study of T-cell memory formation after mild COVID-19 (dated by TCRdb to about 2021). For the wider study: TCR sequence clusters from the two donors were largely donor specific. In a couple of donors, T-cell clones that expanded and contracted after mild COVID-19 were followed by sequencing TCRalpha and TCRbeta repertoires longitudinally. The cohort comprised two young, previously healthy adult volunteers, one female and one male.

PBMCs were isolated by Ficoll-Paque density gradient centrifugation. General study outcomes and caveats: Some responding clones were detected in pre-infection memory, which suggested that pre-existing cross-reactive memory T cells had joined the SARS-CoV-2 response. Contracting CD4+ clones turned up mainly in the CM and EM memory subsets, whereas EMRA was where CD8+ clones were enriched. From day 15 to 85, contracting clones showed balanced CD4/CD8 phenotypes, whereas a second wave of clones that expanded from day 15 to 37 leaned towards CD4+. SARS-CoV-2 specificity was not confirmed for the second-wave clones peaking on day 37. Only a couple of mild cases were covered in the study, and larger cohorts including severe cases with pre-infection samples were considered necessary.

The run used an Illumina NovaSeq 6000. TCRalpha and TCRbeta cDNA libraries were constructed by 5'RACE with constant-segment primers, with sample barcodes and unique molecular identifiers being introduced. RNA was extracted from every sample with Trizol reagent. Libraries were amplified in two PCR steps, with a second sample barcode and Illumina TruSeq adapters added in the second step. Sequencing of libraries was performed on an Illumina NovaSeq with 2 x 150 bp paired-end reads. The authors' analysis ran thus. Demultiplexing of reads and collapsing into UMI-guided consensus sequences were performed with migec v1.2.7. Using mixcr v2.1.11, UMI consensuses were aligned to TRA and TRB V and J templates and then assembled into clonotypes. A clonotype was counted as expanded or contracted only if both edgeR and NoisET called the change significant, with noise models trained on biological replicates. For edgeR calls, a false discovery rate-adjusted p below 0.01 and a log2 fold-change threshold of 1 were applied. As an exploratory analysis of dynamics, max-normalized trajectories of the 1000 most abundant clonotypes were examined with PCA combined with hierarchical clustering. Separately sequenced CD4+ and CD8+ repertoires were used to assign a CD4 or CD8 phenotype to each responding clone. TCRdb handled the public reads itself, with Q25 trimming in fastp and clone calling in MiXCR, and kept productive beta chains. Every CDR3 protein is listed once, alongside the most common genes and DNA of its rows. TCRdb's processing, not the authors' own work, is the source of the V and J calls. For this sample there are about 560,000 distinct CDR3 sequences; roughly 21% appear just once. The top ten clones comprise under 8.5% of the sample.

Turning to this clonotype: Its antigen is currently not known. No base-level quality is on record; no much larger clone is a single base apart.

The germline V gene (reference sequence) sets CDR1 to MNHEY and CDR2 to SMNVEV. Relative to germline, V is missing 5 bases and J is missing 5 bases, with 9 bases of the junction outside any gene match. From the cysteine up to the phenylalanine, the CDR3 has a length of 15 residues. CDR3 DNA is the only sequence kept; it has 45 bases, read in frame from the first base. Sequencing was carried out using PBMCs or a T cell subset sorted from them (not recorded which). The origin of this receptor is an adult woman who had mild COVID-19 (a few samples of this study predate the infection). The sample titles of this study are shuffled in the database, so cell type and time point are left out; the donor was told from shared clones. The chain was built from TRBV27 and TRBJ2-5, and TRBD1 matches 9 of the central bases. The CDR3 reads CASSPGTGMEETQYF. The nucleotides read TGTGCCAGCAGTCCAGGGACAGGGATGGAGGAGACCCAGTACTTC.